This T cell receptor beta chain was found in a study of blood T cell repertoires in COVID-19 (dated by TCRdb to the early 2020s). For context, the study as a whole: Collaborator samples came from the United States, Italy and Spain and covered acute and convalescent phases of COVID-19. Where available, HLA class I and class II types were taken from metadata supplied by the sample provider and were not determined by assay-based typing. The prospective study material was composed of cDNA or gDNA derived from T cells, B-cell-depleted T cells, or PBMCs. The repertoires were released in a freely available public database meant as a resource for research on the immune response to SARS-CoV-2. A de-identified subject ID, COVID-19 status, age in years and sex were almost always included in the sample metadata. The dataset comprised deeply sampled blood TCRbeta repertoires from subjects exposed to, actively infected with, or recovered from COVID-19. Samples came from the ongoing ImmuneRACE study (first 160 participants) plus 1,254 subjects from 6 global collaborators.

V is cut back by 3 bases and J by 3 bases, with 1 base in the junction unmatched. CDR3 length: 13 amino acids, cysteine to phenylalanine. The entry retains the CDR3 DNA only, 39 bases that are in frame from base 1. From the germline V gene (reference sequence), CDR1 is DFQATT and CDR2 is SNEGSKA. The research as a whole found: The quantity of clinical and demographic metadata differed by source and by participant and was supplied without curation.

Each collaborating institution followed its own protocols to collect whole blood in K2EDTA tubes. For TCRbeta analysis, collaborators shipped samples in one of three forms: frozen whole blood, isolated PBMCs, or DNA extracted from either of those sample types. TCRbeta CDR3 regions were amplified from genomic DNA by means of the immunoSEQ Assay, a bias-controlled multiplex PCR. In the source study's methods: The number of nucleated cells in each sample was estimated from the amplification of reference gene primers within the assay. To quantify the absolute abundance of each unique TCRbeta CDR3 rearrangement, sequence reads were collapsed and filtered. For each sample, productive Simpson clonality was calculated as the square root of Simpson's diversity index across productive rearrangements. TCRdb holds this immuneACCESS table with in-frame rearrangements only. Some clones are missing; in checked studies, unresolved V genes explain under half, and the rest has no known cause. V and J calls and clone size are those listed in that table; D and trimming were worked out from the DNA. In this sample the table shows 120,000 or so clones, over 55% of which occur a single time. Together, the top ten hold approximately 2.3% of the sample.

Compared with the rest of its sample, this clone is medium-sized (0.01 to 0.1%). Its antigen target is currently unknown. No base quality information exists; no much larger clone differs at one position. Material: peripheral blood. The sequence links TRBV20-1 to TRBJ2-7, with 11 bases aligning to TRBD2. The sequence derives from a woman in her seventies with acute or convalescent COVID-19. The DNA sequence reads TGCAGTGCTAGTGGGACTAGCGGCTACGAGCAGTACTTC. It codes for CSASGTSGYEQYF.